Below, 20 T cell receptor beta chains from the same sample are listed, as sequenced in a study of T cell responses to AZD1222 COVID-19 vaccine. Repertoires were generated with immunoSEQ multiplex PCR, while TCRdb's copy carries only in-frame clones and drops some. The sample contains tens of thousands of clones, 85% to 90% of which appear only once. The sequencing here drew on peripheral blood, taken on day 0 of AZD1222 vaccination. These receptor sequences come from an adult in good health.

This chain connects TRBV30 to TRBJ1-1; D is unclear. The CDR3 extends over 16 amino acids. The V and J ends lost 2 bases and 1 base respectively, with 17 bases between them. The germline CDR1 and CDR2 sequences are GTSNPN and SVGIG (reference sequence). The CDR3 DNA is TGTGCCTGGAGTTCCCGACGGAATAACCCGAACACTGAAGCTTTCTTT. It specifies CAWSSRRNNPNTEAFF. The variable domain in full, with the rest retrieved from reference TRBV30 and TRBJ1-1, is SQTIHQWPATLVQPVGSPLSLECTVEGTSNPNLYWYRQAAGRGLQLLFYSVGIGQISSEVPQNLSASRPQDRQFILSSKKLLLSDSGFYLCAWSSRRNNPNTEAFFGQGTRLTVV.

V is TRBV6-6 and J is TRBJ2-7, with a weak D call TRBD1 (7 bases). CDR1 MNHNY and CDR2 SVGAGI come from the germline V gene (reference sequence). V was trimmed by 6 bases and J by 3 bases, leaving 21 bases between them. This CDR3 region has 16 residues. The CDR3 nucleotides are TGTGCCAGCAGGTATACAGGGGCGACGCGGGGCTACGAGCAGTACTTC. This encodes CASRYTGATRGYEQYF.

This clone came up once. The V and J genes are TRBV4-1 and TRBJ1-3, with D hard to call. Trimming shortened V by 0 bases and J by 0 bases, and 9 bases separated the two germline ends. The V gene's germline CDR1 is MGHRA and CDR2 YSYEKL. CDR3 size: 16 residues. CDR3 sequence reads: CASSQEARHSGNTIYF. CDR3 sequence (DNA): TGCGCCAGCAGCCAAGAGGCCAGGCACTCTGGAAACACCATATATTTT.

The rearrangement joins TRBV11-2 to TRBJ2-7; TRBD1 aligns across 7 bases. The trim removed 5 bases at V and 3 bases at J, leaving 7 bases unmatched. The CDR3 loop spans 14 amino acids. Germline V gene data show CDR1 as SGHAT and CDR2 as FQNNGV. The CDR3 here is CASSLFDRDYEQYF. CDR3 nucleotides: TGTGCCAGCAGCCTCTTCGACAGGGACTACGAGCAGTACTTC.

The V and J genes are TRBV6-6 and TRBJ1-5; D is ambiguous. The germline V and J ends were trimmed by 7 bases and 2 bases, with 15 bases remaining between them. The V gene's germline CDR1 is MNHNY and CDR2 SVGAGI (reference sequence). There are 15 residues in the CDR3. The CDR3 reads CASMPPGGGNQPQHF. The CDR3 DNA sequence: TGTGCCAGCATGCCTCCTGGTGGGGGCAATCAGCCCCAGCATTTT.

This chain uses TRBV19 with TRBJ1-5, with D unresolved. The CDR3 is made up of 13 amino acids. V shed 2 bases and J shed 7 bases, with 9 bases lying between them. The germline CDR1 and CDR2 sequences are LNHDA and SQIVND (reference sequence). For the CDR3, the DNA is TGTGCCAGTAGTATATCGGGAGGCCAGCCCCAGCATTTT. Its translation is CASSISGGQPQHF.

The chain links TRBV11-2 to TRBJ1-6; D gene ambiguous. CDR3 length: 13 amino acids. Germline CDR1 and CDR2: SGHAT and FQNNGV. Trimming cost V 5 bases and J 6 bases, with 8 bases left between them. The CDR3 here is CASSADVNSPLHF. As DNA, the CDR3 is TGTGCCAGCAGCGCGGACGTTAATTCACCCCTCCACTTT.

The CDR3, as DNA: TGTGCCAGTTGTGGACTAGCGGGAGTAAGCAATGAGCAGTTCTTC. Protein sequence: CASCGLAGVSNEQFF. J is TRBJ2-1 and V is TRBV19, with TRBD2 identical over 13 bases. The CDR3 totals 15 residues. Germline CDR1 is LNHDA and CDR2 is SQIVND (reference sequence). V was clipped by 8 bases and J by 6 bases; unmatched bases: 7.

This chain uses TRBV5-1 with TRBJ1-1; no reliable D call. The CDR3 is made up of 14 amino acids. V lost 2 bases and J lost 1, with 9 bases in between. Germline values: CDR1 SGHRS, CDR2 YFSETQ. The CDR3 coding sequence is TGCGCCAGCAGCTTCCTTTCCGGGAACACTGAAGCTTTCTTT. As protein: CASSFLSGNTEAFF.

V gene TRBV7-9 combines with J gene TRBJ1-1; D is unresolved. Germline CDR1 is SEHNR and CDR2 is FQNEAQ (reference sequence). V lost 3 bases to trimming and J lost 2 bases, with 13 bases between them. This CDR3 contains 15 residues. CDR3 in amino acids: CASSLLGNGNTEAFF. DNA for the CDR3: TGTGCCAGCAGCTTGTTGGGGAATGGCAACACTGAAGCTTTCTTT.

The chain joins TRBV2 to TRBJ2-5, with TRBD1 matching 8 bases. J was trimmed by 4 bases and V by 7 bases; bases with no gene match: 5. Per germline, CDR1 SNHLY and CDR2 FYNNEI. The CDR3 has 13 residues. The CDR3 bases are TGTGCCAGCACTCCCGACAGGGGAGAGACCCAGTACTTC. It is translated as CASTPDRGETQYF.

The gene calls are TRBV5-5 and TRBJ2-5; D is undetermined. Trimming took 4 bases from V and 5 from J, leaving 18 bases between them. CDR3 size: 15 residues. Germline V CDR1 and CDR2: SGHKS, YYEKEE (reference sequence). CDR3 sequence reads: CASSRPGSEVETQYF. The DNA of the CDR3 is TGTGCCAGCAGCCGCCCGGGTTCCGAGGTGGAGACCCAGTACTTC.

The genes are TRBV5-5 and TRBJ2-5, with D tentatively TRBD1 (6 bases). This CDR3 is 16 amino acids long. V shed 2 bases and J shed 2 bases, with 16 bases lying between them. CDR1 is SGHKS and CDR2 is YYEKEE in the germline V gene (reference sequence). The CDR3 DNA follows: TGTGCCAGCAGCTTAACCGGGACAAGCCAACAAGAGACCCAGTACTTC. Encoded protein: CASSLTGTSQQETQYF.

V and J are TRBV6-5 and TRBJ2-1; 10 bases agree with TRBD2. The germline CDR1 and CDR2 sequences are MNHEY and SVGAGI. The CDR3 runs 13 residues. CDR3 in DNA: TGTGCAACTGGGCTAGCGGGAGCGGATGAGCAGTTCTTC. It is translated as CATGLAGADEQFF.

This clone was detected a few times. Here the CDR3 DNA reads TGTGCCAGCAACGACCCATTCTCTGGAAACACCATATATTTT. Its protein is CASNDPFSGNTIYF. The chain links TRBV6-5 to TRBJ1-3; D is unresolved. CDR1 MNHEY and CDR2 SVGAGI come from the germline V gene. Deletions cut 7 bases from V and 0 bases from J, with 10 bases between. The CDR3 is 14 amino acids.

The V gene is TRBV4-2, the J gene TRBJ1-2; no definite D call. V lost 0 bases and J 4 bases, leaving 9 bases between the germline ends. From germline, CDR1 is LGHNA and CDR2 YNFKEQ. This CDR3 is built from 14 residues. For the CDR3, the DNA is TGTGCCAGCAGCCAAGATGTCAGCCTCTATGGCTACACCTTC. Translating it yields CASSQDVSLYGYTF.

The chain is built from TRBV28 and TRBJ2-1; D gene ambiguous. Trimming cost V 6 bases and J 3 bases, with 12 bases left between them. The length of the CDR3 is 14 residues. Germline V gene sequence: CDR1 MDHEN, CDR2 SYDVKM. The CDR3 DNA is TGTGCCAGCAGATCCCCAGGCAGCTACAATGAGCAGTTCTTC. It codes for CASRSPGSYNEQFF.

The rearrangement joins TRBV27 to TRBJ2-5, with D perhaps given as TRBD1 or TRBD2 (5 bases each). This CDR3 has 13 amino acids. Trimming took 3 bases from V and 5 from J, leaving 10 bases between them. The germline gives CDR1 MNHEY, CDR2 SMNVEV (reference sequence). CDR3 in DNA: TGTGCCAGCAGTTTTGGGGGTAGGGAGACCCAGTACTTC. Amino acids: CASSFGGRETQYF.

The chain is built from TRBV18 and TRBJ1-1; the D is unclear. Germline CDR1 is KGHSH and CDR2 is LQKENI. This CDR3 comprises 12 residues. Trimming removed 5 bases at V and 11 bases at J, with 15 bases between. This CDR3 reads CASSERESSAFF. CDR3 in DNA: TGTGCCAGCTCAGAACGGGAGTCGTCGGCTTTCTTT.

The chain has TRBV5-4 and TRBJ2-6; maybe TRBD1 (5 bases). Trimming cost V 5 bases and J 0 bases, with 12 bases left between them. The CDR3 has 16 amino acids. The germline V gene encodes CDR1 SGHNT and CDR2 YYREEE (reference sequence). This chain's CDR3 is CASRQDSSSGANVLTF. CDR3 in DNA: TGTGCCAGCAGACAGGATTCAAGCTCTGGGGCCAACGTCCTGACTTTC.